This TCR beta chain was profiled in a study of blood T cells in healthy people across ages (dated by TCRdb to between 2014 and 2017). General notes on the study: In model experiments, template switching captured about one uniquely barcoded TCR beta cDNA molecule for every two T cells. The study measured age-related changes in TCR beta repertoire diversity using deep sequencing normalized with unique cDNA molecular identifiers. The study analyzed two additional independent replicas of 1 million unique cDNA reads from the same blood draw for two donors, one aged 18 to 30 and one aged 80 or older. To avoid experimental bias, donors of different ages were spread randomly across the sequencing lanes. Donors were grouped into four age groups: young (average about 15 years), middle-aged (about 38), aged (62) and long-lived (82).

The V end loses 11 bases and the J end loses 9 bases, and a stretch of 14 bases separates them. Taken from the germline V gene (reference sequence), the CDR1 and CDR2 loops are SEHNR and FQNEAQ. The CDR3 covers 12 residues, taking in both the cysteine and the phenylalanine. The only DNA kept is the CDR3, 36 bases in frame from the first base. The library was generated by 5' RACE. Instrument used: Illumina HiSeq 2500. A second PCR of roughly 7 to 11 cycles was performed with a sample-barcoded 5' primer and a J-beta primer mix. A unique molecular identifier was introduced onto each TCR beta cDNA molecule by a template-switch 5' adaptor carrying 12 random nucleotides. Each sample yielded at least 2.5 million CDR3-containing paired-end reads. First-strand cDNA synthesis was performed from all RNA using the Mint cDNA synthesis kit, with priming by a TRBC-specific oligonucleotide. Following uracil-DNA glycosylase treatment, all cDNA underwent a first 18-cycle PCR with the universal primers M1SS and BC2_uni_R. Processing in the source paper ran as follows. For normalization, 1 million high-quality reads were randomly selected from each sample, with every read carrying a distinct molecular identifier. Reads sharing molecular identifiers were discarded rather than binned into consensus sequences. CDR3 identification, clonotype clustering and error correction used MiTCR with a Q25 quality threshold and the strictest error-elimination algorithm. Lower-bound total TCR beta diversity was estimated with a nonparametric unseen species model using Euler transformation. Using fastp trimming at Q25 and MiXCR clonotype assembly, TCRdb reanalyzed the public sequencing data and kept in-frame beta chains. Merged by CDR3 protein, the rows form single entries marked with the most common genes and DNA. The V and J calls follow TCRdb's processing rather than the paper's. The sample contains about 1.4 million distinct CDR3 sequences, approximately 59% of them found a single time. Of the sample, about 6.7% falls within the top ten clones.

Broader findings and caveats from the paper: There was a strong correlation between observed TCR beta diversity and the percentage of naive T cells measured by flow cytometry. Estimates of total diversity from one million sequenced T cells were regarded as lower bounds and underestimates. Observed TCR beta diversity per million T cells fell roughly linearly with age, and a significant reduction was already apparent by age approximately 41. Because donor CMV infection status was unknown, age-related changes in expanded clonotypes were potentially confounded. Since profiling was done on bulk unsorted PBMCs, naive and antigen-experienced compartments could not be conclusively compared. Compared with the aged group, more naive CD4+ T cells, fewer expanded clones and increased TCR diversity were shown by the long-lived group, suggesting age selection.

The donors were roughly 38 Caucasian individuals from Russia, aged about 6 to 95 years, who were systemically healthy. Around 10 milliliters of peripheral blood were collected from each donor into EDTA-treated Vacutainer tubes. PBMCs were isolated by Ficoll-Paque density-gradient centrifugation, with at least 6.5 million obtained per sample. Total RNA, at least 5 micrograms per sample, was extracted from PBMCs with Trizol reagent. Naive CD45RAhigh/CD27high T cell percentages were measured by flow cytometry on a PBMC aliquot from every donor. About this clonotype itself: This clone's antigen is unknown. Per-base quality was not reported, and no clone a single base away is much larger than it.

The origin of this receptor is a man between 18 and 29 years old in good health. Sequencing was performed on blood. The sequence is built from TRBV7-9 and TRBJ1-6; a confident D gene designation cannot be given. The nucleotide sequence is given as TGTGCCTCGACGCTTGGCAGTTCACCCCTCCACTTT. Its translation reads: CASTLGSSPLHF. With the portions outside the CDR3 filled from the reference TRBV7-9 and TRBJ1-6 genes, the complete variable region becomes DTGVSQNPRHKITKRGQNVTFRCDPISEHNRLYWYRQTLGQGPEFLTYFQNEAQLEKSRLLSDRFSAERPKGSFSTLEIQRTEQGDSAMYLCASTLGSSPLHFGNGTRLTVT.